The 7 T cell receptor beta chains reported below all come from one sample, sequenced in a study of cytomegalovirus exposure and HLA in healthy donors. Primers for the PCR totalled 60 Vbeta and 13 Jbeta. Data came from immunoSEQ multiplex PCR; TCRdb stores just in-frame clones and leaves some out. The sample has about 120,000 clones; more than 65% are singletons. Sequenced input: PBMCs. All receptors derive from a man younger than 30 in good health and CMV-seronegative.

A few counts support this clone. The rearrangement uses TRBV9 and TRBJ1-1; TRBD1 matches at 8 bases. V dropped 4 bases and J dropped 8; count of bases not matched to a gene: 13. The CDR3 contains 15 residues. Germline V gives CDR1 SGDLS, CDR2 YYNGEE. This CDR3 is CASSPHPGQAFEAFF. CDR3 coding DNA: TGTGCCAGCAGCCCCCACCCGGGACAGGCGTTCGAAGCTTTCTTT.

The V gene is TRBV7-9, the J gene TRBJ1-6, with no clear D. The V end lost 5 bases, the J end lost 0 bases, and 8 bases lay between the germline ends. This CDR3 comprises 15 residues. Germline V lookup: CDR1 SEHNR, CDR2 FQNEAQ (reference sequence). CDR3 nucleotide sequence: TGTGCCAGCAGCCCGCTAAGCTCCTATAATTCACCCCTCCACTTT. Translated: CASSPLSSYNSPLHF.

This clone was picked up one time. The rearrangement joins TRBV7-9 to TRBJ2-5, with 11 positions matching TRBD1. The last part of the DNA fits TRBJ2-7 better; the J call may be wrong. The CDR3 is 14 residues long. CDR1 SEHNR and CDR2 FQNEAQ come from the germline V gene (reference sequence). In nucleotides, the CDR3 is TGTGCCAGCAGCCCGGACAGGGGGCGGTACGAGCAGTACTTC. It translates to CASSPDRGRYEQYF.

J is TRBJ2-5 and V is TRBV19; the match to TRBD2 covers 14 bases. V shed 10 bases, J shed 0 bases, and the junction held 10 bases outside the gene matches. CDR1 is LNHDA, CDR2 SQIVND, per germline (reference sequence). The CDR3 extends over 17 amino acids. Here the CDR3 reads CATIGTSGGANQETQYF. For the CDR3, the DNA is TGTGCCACCATAGGGACTAGCGGGGGAGCTAACCAAGAGACCCAGTACTTC.

CDR3 protein: CASSMVRDYEQYF. The CDR3 coding sequence is TGTGCCAGTAGTATGGTTCGGGACTACGAGCAGTACTTC. V is TRBV19 and J is TRBJ2-7; the D gene is possibly TRBD2 (5 bases). V lost 3 bases, J lost 3 bases, and 9 bases lay in between. Per the germline V gene, CDR1 is LNHDA and CDR2 is SQIVND (reference sequence). This CDR3 has 13 residues. Full variable domain (remainder filled in from reference TRBV19 and TRBJ2-7): DGGITQSPKYLFRKEGQNVTLSCEQNLNHDAMYWYRQDPGQGLRLIYYSQIVNDFQKGDIAEGYSVSREKKESFPLTVTSAQKNPTAFYLCASSMVRDYEQYFGPGTRLTVT.

The CDR3 spells CASSLDMLGRQPQHF. For the CDR3, the DNA is TGTGCCAGCAGCTTAGATATGCTTGGGAGGCAGCCCCAGCATTTT. This chain links TRBV7-2 with TRBJ1-5; D is unresolved. The CDR3 is made up of 15 amino acids. Germline CDR1 reads SGHTA; CDR2 reads FQGNSA. V dropped 1 base and J dropped 7 bases, with 14 bases sitting between them.

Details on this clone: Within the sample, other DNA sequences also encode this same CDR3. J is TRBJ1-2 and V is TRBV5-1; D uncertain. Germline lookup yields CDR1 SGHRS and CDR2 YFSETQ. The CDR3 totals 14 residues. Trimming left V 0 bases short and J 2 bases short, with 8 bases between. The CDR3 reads CASSLGPGNYGYTF. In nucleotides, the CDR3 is TGCGCCAGCAGCTTGGGACCAGGAAACTATGGCTACACCTTC.